A selection of T cell receptor beta chains follows, all from one sample in a study of blood T cell repertoires in COVID-19. TCRdb keeps only in-frame clones here, not all; method: immunoSEQ multiplex PCR. Counted here are roughly 90,000 clones, approximately 79% occurring once; the ten biggest clones make up 16%. Material: peripheral blood. The receptors shown here come from a woman over 75 with active or convalescent COVID-19. Both conserved end residues are part of each CDR3. The D gene is left open where the match is weak. Only some rows state a clone size, as once, few, many or a class for expanded clones.

size: NA; V: TRBV7-8; D: TRBD1; J: TRBJ1-5; CDR3: CASSLGQGGGQPQHF; DNA: TGTGCCAGCAGCTTAGGACAGGGAGGCGGTCAGCCCCAGCATTTT
size: NA; V: TRBV7-3; D: NA; J: TRBJ1-1; CDR3: CASSSQPGNTEAFF; DNA: TGTGCCAGCAGCTCGCAACCAGGTAACACTGAAGCTTTCTTT
size: NA; V: TRBV19; D: NA; J: TRBJ1-5; CDR3: CASSIDLGPSSSQPQHF; DNA: TGTGCCAGTAGTATAGATCTGGGGCCCTCCAGCAGTCAGCCCCAGCATTTT
size: NA; V: TRBV2; D: TRBD2; J: TRBJ2-2; CDR3: CASSGLAGGPGELFF; DNA: TGTGCCAGCAGTGGACTAGCGGGGGGACCCGGGGAGCTGTTTTTT
size: few; V: TRBV19; D: NA; J: TRBJ2-7; CDR3: CASGNGANSYEQYF; DNA: TGTGCCAGTGGTAATGGGGCAAACTCCTACGAGCAGTACTTC
size: NA; V: TRBV4-1; D: NA; J: TRBJ1-1; CDR3: CASSPGQGVRSEAFF; DNA: TGCGCCAGCAGCCCTGGACAAGGGGTGAGATCTGAAGCTTTCTTT
size: NA; V: TRBV6-5; D: TRBD1; J: TRBJ1-6; CDR3: CASSRDRDYDSPLHF; DNA: TGTGCCAGCAGTCGGGACAGGGACTACGATTCACCCCTCCACTTT
size: NA; V: TRBV30; D: TRBD1; J: TRBJ2-7; CDR3: CAWSVLGTGLTLLNF; DNA: TGTGCCTGGAGTGTACTGGGGACAGGTCTCACCCTCTTGAACTTC
size: NA; V: TRBV24-1; D: NA; J: TRBJ2-1; CDR3: CATSDLQGSSYNEQFF; DNA: TGTGCCACCAGTGATTTGCAGGGGAGCTCCTACAATGAGCAGTTCTTC
size: NA; V: TRBV24-1; D: TRBD1; J: TRBJ1-2; CDR3: CATSDVTGEGYTF; DNA: TGTGCCACCAGTGATGTGACAGGGGAAGGCTACACCTTC
size: NA; V: TRBV12-3/TRBV12-4; D: TRBD2; J: TRBJ2-3; CDR3: CASRREGTDTQYF; DNA: TGTGCCAGCAGGCGGGAGGGGACAGATACGCAGTATTTT
size: NA; V: TRBV5-1; D: NA; J: TRBJ2-7; CDR3: CASSLDGRGSTYEQYF; DNA: TGCGCCAGCAGCTTGGACGGCAGGGGTTCCACCTACGAGCAGTACTTC
size: NA; V: TRBV5-1; D: NA; J: TRBJ2-5; CDR3: CASSFGGPETQYF; DNA: TGCGCCAGCAGCTTCGGAGGGCCGGAGACCCAGTACTTC
size: once; V: TRBV7-2; D: NA; J: TRBJ2-7; CDR3: CASSSGLYEQYF; DNA: TGTGCCAGCAGCTCCGGACTCTACGAGCAGTACTTC
size: NA; V: TRBV5-1; D: NA; J: TRBJ1-1; CDR3: CASSSQGSYTEAFF; DNA: TGCGCCAGCAGCTCTCAGGGATCTTACACTGAAGCTTTCTTT
size: few; V: TRBV2; D: NA; J: TRBJ1-1; CDR3: CASTDRSMNTEAFF; DNA: TGTGCCAGCACTGATCGGTCAATGAACACTGAAGCTTTCTTT
size: medium-sized; V: TRBV19; D: NA; J: TRBJ1-6; CDR3: CASTELRGNNSPLHF; DNA: TGTGCCAGTACCGAACTGCGGGGGAATAATTCACCCCTCCACTTT